The rows below give T cell receptor beta chains drawn from one sample of a study of OX40 agonist ivuxolimab in advanced cancers. Repertoires were generated with immunoSEQ multiplex PCR, while TCRdb's copy carries only in-frame clones and drops some. The repertoire holds some 140,000 clones, just over 90% seen once, with approximately 0.93% in the top ten. The sample in question was CD4+ or CD8+ T cells sorted from blood, obtained in a trial of the OX40 agonist ivuxolimab. These receptors originate from an adult with an advanced solid tumor such as melanoma, head and neck, liver or kidney cancer. The CDR3 runs from the conserved cysteine through the conserved F or W. Each record gives: D gene, J gene, V gene, CDR3 DNA, CDR3 protein. A D gene is named only where the DNA matches it firmly.

d_call: TRBD1; j_call: TRBJ2-3; v_call: TRBV27; cdr3_nt: TGTGCCAGCAGTTATAAGGGGGCCCTTACAGATACGCAGTATTTT; cdr3_aa: CASSYKGALTDTQYF
d_call: TRBD1; j_call: TRBJ2-5; v_call: TRBV18; cdr3_nt: TGTGCCAGCTCACCACCGGGGACAGTTTCGGAGACCCAGTACTTC; cdr3_aa: CASSPPGTVSETQYF
d_call: .; j_call: TRBJ1-4; v_call: TRBV27; cdr3_nt: TGTGCCAGCAGTCAACTACAGGGTGGAACTAATGAAAAACTGTTTTTT; cdr3_aa: CASSQLQGGTNEKLFF
d_call: .; j_call: TRBJ1-1; v_call: TRBV5-4; cdr3_nt: TGTGCCAGCAGCTTGGCCCTACGGACGAATGAAGCTTTCTTT; cdr3_aa: CASSLALRTNEAFF
d_call: TRBD1; j_call: TRBJ1-1; v_call: TRBV9; cdr3_nt: TGTGCCAGCAGCGGCGTGACAGGGGCAAAGAACACTGAAGCTTTCTTT; cdr3_aa: CASSGVTGAKNTEAFF
d_call: .; j_call: TRBJ1-1; v_call: TRBV5-1; cdr3_nt: TGCGCCAGCAGCCCTCGGAGGGAGAACACTGAAGCTTTCTTT; cdr3_aa: CASSPRRENTEAFF
d_call: .; j_call: TRBJ1-6; v_call: TRBV5-1; cdr3_nt: TGCGCCAGCAGCTTAGGTTCTAGTCTTGAACCCCTCCACTTT; cdr3_aa: CASSLGSSLEPLHF
d_call: TRBD2; j_call: TRBJ2-4; v_call: TRBV2; cdr3_nt: TGTGCCAGCAGGGCTGGACTAGCGGGATTAAACATTCAGTACTTC; cdr3_aa: CASRAGLAGLNIQYF
d_call: .; j_call: TRBJ2-2; v_call: TRBV4-3; cdr3_nt: TGCGCCAGCAGCCAAGGGCAGGGGAACACCGGGGAGCTGTTTTTT; cdr3_aa: CASSQGQGNTGELFF
d_call: TRBD1; j_call: TRBJ2-7; v_call: TRBV27; cdr3_nt: TGTGCCAGCAGTCCAACCGGGACAGGGAATTACTACGAGCAGTACTTC; cdr3_aa: CASSPTGTGNYYEQYF
d_call: .; j_call: TRBJ2-2; v_call: TRBV5-8; cdr3_nt: TGTGCCAGCAGCCCGGGGACACTTTGGAGCACCGGGGAGCTGTTTTTT; cdr3_aa: CASSPGTLWSTGELFF
d_call: .; j_call: TRBJ2-5; v_call: TRBV4-3; cdr3_nt: TGCGCCAGCAGCCAATCAGGGGGGGAGACCCAGTACTTC; cdr3_aa: CASSQSGGETQYF
d_call: .; j_call: TRBJ1-1; v_call: TRBV18; cdr3_nt: TGTGCCAGCTCACCCGGAGCCAGGGAGACTGAAGCTTTCTTT; cdr3_aa: CASSPGARETEAFF
d_call: TRBD2; j_call: TRBJ2-7; v_call: TRBV5-4; cdr3_nt: TGTGCCAGCAGCTTGGGGTCGTGGGCGGGGGGCCCCTCCGAGCAGTACTTC; cdr3_aa: CASSLGSWAGGPSEQYF
d_call: TRBD2; j_call: TRBJ2-7; v_call: TRBV19; cdr3_nt: TGTGCCAGTAGGACCGGGGAGGGCCCCTACGAGCAGTACTTC; cdr3_aa: CASRTGEGPYEQYF
d_call: .; j_call: TRBJ2-5; v_call: TRBV6-5; cdr3_nt: TGTGCCAGCAGCCCGGGGCTCCCCCAGTACTTC; cdr3_aa: CASSPGLPQYF